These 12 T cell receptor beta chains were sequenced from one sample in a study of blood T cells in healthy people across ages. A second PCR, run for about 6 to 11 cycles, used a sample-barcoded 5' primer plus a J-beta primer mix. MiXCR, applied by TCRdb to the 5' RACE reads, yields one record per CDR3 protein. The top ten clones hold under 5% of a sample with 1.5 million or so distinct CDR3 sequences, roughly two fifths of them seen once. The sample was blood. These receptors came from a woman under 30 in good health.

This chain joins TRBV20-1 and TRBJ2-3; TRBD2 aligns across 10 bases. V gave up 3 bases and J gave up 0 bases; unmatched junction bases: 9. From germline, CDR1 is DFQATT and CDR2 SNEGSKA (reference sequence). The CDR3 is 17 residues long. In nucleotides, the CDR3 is TGCAGTGCTAGCGGGCTAGCGGGAGCCTCTAGCACAGATACGCAGTATTTT. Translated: CSASGLAGASSTDTQYF.

The CDR3 is CASSPRDRGPAFF. In DNA, the CDR3 is TGTGCCAGCTCACCGCGTGACAGGGGGCCCGCTTTCTTT. The gene calls are TRBV18 and TRBJ1-1; TRBD1 matches 10 bases. J gave up 11 bases and V 3 bases, and 6 bases lay outside the gene matches. Germline V gives CDR1 KGHSH, CDR2 LQKENI. The CDR3 length is 13 residues.

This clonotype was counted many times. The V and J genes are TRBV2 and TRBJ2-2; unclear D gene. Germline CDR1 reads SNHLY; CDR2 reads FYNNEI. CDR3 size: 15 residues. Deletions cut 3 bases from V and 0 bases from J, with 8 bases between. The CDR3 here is CASSDGPANTGELFF. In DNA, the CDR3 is TGTGCCAGCAGTGATGGTCCCGCGAACACCGGGGAGCTGTTTTTT.

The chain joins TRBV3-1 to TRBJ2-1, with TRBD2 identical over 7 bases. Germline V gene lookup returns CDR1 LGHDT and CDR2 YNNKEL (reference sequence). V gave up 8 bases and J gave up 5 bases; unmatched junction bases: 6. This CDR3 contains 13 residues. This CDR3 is CASRDYSNNEQFF. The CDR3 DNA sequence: TGTGCCAGCCGGGACTACTCAAACAATGAGCAGTTCTTC.

The CDR3, as DNA: TGCAGTGCTAGAGAAACTAGAAACACTGAAGCTTTCTTT. Its translation is CSARETRNTEAFF. The chain couples TRBV20-1 to TRBJ1-1; D remains ambiguous. The germline CDR1 and CDR2 sequences are DFQATT and SNEGSKA (reference sequence). The CDR3 runs 13 residues. Trimming pared 0 bases from V and 2 bases from J, leaving 7 bases between.

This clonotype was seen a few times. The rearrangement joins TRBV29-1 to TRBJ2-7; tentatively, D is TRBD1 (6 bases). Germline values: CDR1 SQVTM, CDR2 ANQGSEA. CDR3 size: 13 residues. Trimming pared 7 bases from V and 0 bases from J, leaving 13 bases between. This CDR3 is CSALDRYSYEQYF. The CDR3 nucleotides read TGCAGCGCCTTAGACAGGTACTCCTACGAGCAGTACTTC.

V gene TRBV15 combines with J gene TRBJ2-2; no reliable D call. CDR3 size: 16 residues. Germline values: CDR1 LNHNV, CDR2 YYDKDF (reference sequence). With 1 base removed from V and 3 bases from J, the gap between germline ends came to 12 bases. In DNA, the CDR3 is TGTGCCACCAGCAGAGGCCCAACCCCCGACACCGGGGAGCTGTTTTTT. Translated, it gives CATSRGPTPDTGELFF.

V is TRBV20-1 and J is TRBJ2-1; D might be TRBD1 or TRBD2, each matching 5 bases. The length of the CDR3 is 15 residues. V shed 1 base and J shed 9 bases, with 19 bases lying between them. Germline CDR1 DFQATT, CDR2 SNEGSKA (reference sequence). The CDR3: CSARGDPASRGEQFF. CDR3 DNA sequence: TGCAGTGCTAGAGGGGACCCTGCTAGCCGAGGTGAGCAGTTCTTC.

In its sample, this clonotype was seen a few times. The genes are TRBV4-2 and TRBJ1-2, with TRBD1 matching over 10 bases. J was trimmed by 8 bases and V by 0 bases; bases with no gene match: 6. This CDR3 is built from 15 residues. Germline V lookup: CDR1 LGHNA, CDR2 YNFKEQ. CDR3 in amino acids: CASSQDAGTGVGYTF. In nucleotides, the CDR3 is TGTGCCAGCAGCCAAGATGCCGGGACAGGGGTCGGCTACACCTTC.

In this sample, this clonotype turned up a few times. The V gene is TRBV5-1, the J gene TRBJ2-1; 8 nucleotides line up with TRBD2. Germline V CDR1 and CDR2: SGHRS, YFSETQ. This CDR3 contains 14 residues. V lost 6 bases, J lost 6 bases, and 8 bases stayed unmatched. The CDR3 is CASTPGTSPNEQFF. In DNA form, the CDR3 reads TGCGCCAGCACTCCCGGGACTAGTCCCAATGAGCAGTTCTTC. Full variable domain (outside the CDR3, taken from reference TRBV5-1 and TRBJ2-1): KAGVTQTPRYLIKTRGQQVTLSCSPISGHRSVSWYQQTPGQGLQFLFEYFSETQRNKGNFPGRFSGRQFSNSRSEMNVSTLELGDSALYLCASTPGTSPNEQFFGPGTRLTVL.

In nucleotides, the CDR3 is TGCGCCAGCAGCCAAGAGGGTTCAGGGGGCACTGAAGCTTTCTTT. It specifies CASSQEGSGGTEAFF. This chain joins TRBV4-1 and TRBJ1-1; 7 bases map to TRBD1. Germline CDR1 reads MGHRA; CDR2 reads YSYEKL. The CDR3 spans 15 residues. V dropped 0 bases and J dropped 4; count of bases not matched to a gene: 5.

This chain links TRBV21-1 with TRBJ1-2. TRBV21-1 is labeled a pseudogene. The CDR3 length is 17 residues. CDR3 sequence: CASSKLEGQGSNYGYTF. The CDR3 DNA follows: TGTGCCAGCAGCAAATTGGAAGGCCAAGGCTCTAACTATGGCTACACCTTC.